This is a list of T cell receptor beta chains from one sample in a study of control samples from healthy donors and cancer patients. Only in-frame clones appear in the TCRdb table, and some are missing; sequencing was by immunoSEQ multiplex PCR. Of around 150,000 clones listed, roughly 89% are singletons. Material: blood. These TCRs come from a man aged 25 to 40 in good health. CDR3s include the opening cysteine and the closing phenylalanine or tryptophan. A D gene is named only where the DNA matches it firmly. Expanded clones are given a class, and other clones once, few, many or no size at all.

size,V,D,J,CDR3,DNA
.,TRBV18,.,TRBJ2-3,CASSPDGSSTDTQYF,TGTGCCAGCTCACCCGACGGTTCTAGCACAGATACGCAGTATTTT
.,TRBV3-1/TRBV3-2,.,TRBJ1-4,CASSQDGANNEKLFF,TGTGCCAGCAGCCAAGATGGGGCAAACAATGAAAAACTGTTTTTT
.,TRBV11-3,TRBD2,TRBJ2-1,CASSLGAAGVDEQFF,TGTGCCAGCAGCTTAGGGGCAGCGGGAGTGGATGAGCAGTTCTTC
.,TRBV2,.,TRBJ1-3,CASRTEGNTIYF,TGTGCCAGCAGGACCGAGGGAAACACCATATATTTT
.,TRBV28,.,TRBJ1-2,CASSLGQAGSYGYTF,TGTGCCAGCAGTTTAGGGCAGGCCGGGTCCTATGGCTACACCTTC
.,TRBV11-2,TRBD1,TRBJ2-5,CASSLFAGGIQETQYF,TGTGCCAGCAGCTTATTCGCAGGGGGTATACAAGAGACCCAGTACTTC
.,TRBV6-2/TRBV6-3,.,TRBJ1-2,CASSYESYYGYTF,TGTGCCAGCAGTTACGAGAGCTACTATGGCTACACCTTC
.,TRBV7-9,.,TRBJ1-2,CASSLSSAFYGYTF,TGTGCCAGCAGCTTATCGTCAGCCTTCTATGGCTACACCTTC
few,TRBV9,TRBD2,TRBJ2-1,CASSVDGLAGGNPTYNEQFF,TGTGCCAGCAGCGTAGACGGACTAGCGGGAGGTAACCCCACCTACAATGAGCAGTTCTTC
.,TRBV27,TRBD1,TRBJ1-3,CASSRTGGGNTIYF,TGTGCCAGCAGCCGGACAGGGGGCGGAAACACCATATATTTT
.,TRBV11-2,.,TRBJ1-3,CASSLKGAVDGSGNTIYF,TGTGCCAGCAGCTTAAAGGGCGCGGTGGACGGCTCTGGAAACACCATATATTTT
.,TRBV2,.,TRBJ2-1,CASTEYNEQFF,TGTGCCAGCACGGAATACAATGAGCAGTTCTTC
few,TRBV5-6,.,TRBJ2-5,CASSSRALGETQYF,TGTGCCAGCAGCTCCCGGGCCCTGGGGGAGACCCAGTACTTC
.,TRBV5-5,TRBD2,TRBJ2-1,CASSLGLAGANQFF,TGTGCCAGCAGCTTGGGACTAGCGGGAGCGAATCAGTTCTTC
.,TRBV9,TRBD2,TRBJ2-1,CASSVANAGGYNEQFF,TGTGCCAGCAGCGTAGCTAATGCGGGAGGGTACAATGAGCAGTTCTTC
.,TRBV12-3/TRBV12-4,.,TRBJ1-2,CASSFEGRYGYTF,TGTGCCAGCAGTTTCGAGGGCCGCTATGGCTACACCTTC
.,TRBV12-3/TRBV12-4,.,TRBJ1-1,CASRAGVAEAFF,TGTGCCAGCAGGGCAGGGGTGGCTGAAGCTTTCTTT
.,TRBV3-1/TRBV3-2,.,TRBJ2-2,CASSQGHPNTGELFF,TGTGCCAGCAGCCAAGGTCACCCTAACACCGGGGAGCTGTTTTTT
.,TRBV11-2,.,TRBJ1-1,CASSFLGSGRTEAFF,TGTGCCAGCAGCTTCCTCGGCAGTGGTCGGACTGAAGCTTTCTTT
.,TRBV3-1/TRBV3-2,TRBD2,TRBJ2-5,CASSQTSGGAAKTQYF,TGTGCCAGCAGCCAAACTAGCGGGGGGGCCGCGAAGACCCAGTACTTC
.,TRBV9,.,TRBJ2-2,CASSVARNTGELFF,TGTGCCAGCAGCGTAGCTCGGAACACCGGGGAGCTGTTTTTT
.,TRBV6-5,TRBD1,TRBJ1-1,CASSRTGEGTEAFF,TGTGCCAGCAGTAGGACAGGGGAAGGCACTGAAGCTTTCTTT
.,TRBV7-9,.,TRBJ2-2,CASSFGTVNTGELFF,TGTGCCAGCAGCTTCGGGACGGTGAACACCGGGGAGCTGTTTTTT